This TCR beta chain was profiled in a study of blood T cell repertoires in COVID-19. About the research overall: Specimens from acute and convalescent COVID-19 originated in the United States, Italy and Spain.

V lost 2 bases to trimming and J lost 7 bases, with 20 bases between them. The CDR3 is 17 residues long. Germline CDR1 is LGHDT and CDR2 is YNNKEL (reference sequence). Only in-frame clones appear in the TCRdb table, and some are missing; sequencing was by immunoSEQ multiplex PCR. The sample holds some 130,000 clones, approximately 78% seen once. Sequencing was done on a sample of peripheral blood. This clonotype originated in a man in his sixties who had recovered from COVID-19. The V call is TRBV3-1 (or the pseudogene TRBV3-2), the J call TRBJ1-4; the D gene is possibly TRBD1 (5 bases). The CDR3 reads CASSQLILAQGGEKLFF. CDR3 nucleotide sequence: TGTGCCAGCAGCCAATTAATACTGGCGCAGGGAGGTGAAAAACTGTTTTTT.